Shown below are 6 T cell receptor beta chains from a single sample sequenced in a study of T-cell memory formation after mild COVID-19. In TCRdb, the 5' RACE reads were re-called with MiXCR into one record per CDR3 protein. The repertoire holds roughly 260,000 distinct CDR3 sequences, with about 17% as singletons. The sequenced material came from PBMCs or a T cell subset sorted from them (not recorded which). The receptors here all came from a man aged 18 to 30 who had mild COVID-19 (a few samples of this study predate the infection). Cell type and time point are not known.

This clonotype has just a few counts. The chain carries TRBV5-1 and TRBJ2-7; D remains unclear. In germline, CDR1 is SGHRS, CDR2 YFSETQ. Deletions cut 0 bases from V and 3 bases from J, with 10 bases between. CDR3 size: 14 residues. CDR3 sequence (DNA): TGCGCCAGCAGCTTGGAACCGGATTACTACGAGCAGTACGTC. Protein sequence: CASSLEPDYYEQYV.

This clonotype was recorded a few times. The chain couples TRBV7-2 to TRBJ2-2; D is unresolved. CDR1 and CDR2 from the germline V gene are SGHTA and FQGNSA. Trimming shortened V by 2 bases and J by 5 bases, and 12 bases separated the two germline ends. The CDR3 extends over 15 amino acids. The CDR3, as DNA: TGTGCCAGCAGCTTAAATACGGGCTGGACCGGGGAGCTGTTTTTT. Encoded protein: CASSLNTGWTGELFF.

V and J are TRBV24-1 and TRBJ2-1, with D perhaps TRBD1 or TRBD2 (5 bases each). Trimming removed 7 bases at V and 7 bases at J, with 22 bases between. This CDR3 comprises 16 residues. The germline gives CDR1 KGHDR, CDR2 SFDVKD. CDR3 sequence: CATSETVPGQFNEQFF. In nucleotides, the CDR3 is TGTGCCACCAGCGAAACCGTACCGGGGCAGTTTAATGAGCAGTTCTTC.

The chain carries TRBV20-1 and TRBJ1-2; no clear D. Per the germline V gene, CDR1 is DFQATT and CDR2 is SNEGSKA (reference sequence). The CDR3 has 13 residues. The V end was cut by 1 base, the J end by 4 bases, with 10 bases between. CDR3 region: CSARVELLYGYTF. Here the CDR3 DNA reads TGCAGTGCTAGAGTGGAGCTACTCTATGGCTACACCTTC.

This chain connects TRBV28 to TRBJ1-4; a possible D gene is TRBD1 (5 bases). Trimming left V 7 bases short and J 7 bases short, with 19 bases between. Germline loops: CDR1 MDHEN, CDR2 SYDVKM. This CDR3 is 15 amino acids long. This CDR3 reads CASISEGQYGEKLFF. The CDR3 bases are TGTGCCAGCATATCGGAGGGGCAGTACGGTGAAAAACTGTTTTTT.

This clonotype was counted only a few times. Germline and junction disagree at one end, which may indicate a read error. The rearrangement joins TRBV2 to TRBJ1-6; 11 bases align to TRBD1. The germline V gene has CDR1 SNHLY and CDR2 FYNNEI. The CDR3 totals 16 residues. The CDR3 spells CASGWTGGSYNSPIHF. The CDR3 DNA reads TGTGCCAGCGGATGGACAGGGGGCTCCTATAATTCACCCATCCACTTT.